This note documents a single TCR beta chain sequence. CD25-based Treg depletion was applied to purified naive CD4+ T cells. A single record per CDR3 protein comes from TCRdb applying MiXCR to the 5' RACE reads. The sample carries almost 9,000 distinct CDR3 sequences, about a quarter recorded once. This CDR3 has 13 residues. Trimming cost V 4 bases and J 3 bases, with 9 bases left between them. Germline V gives CDR1 MNHEY, CDR2 SMNVEV (reference sequence). The chain links TRBV27 to TRBJ1-1; no reliable D call. This clonotype was obtained from a female donor with breast cancer. The specimen sequenced was naive CD4+ T cells sorted from a lymph node. Subset specified: naive CD4+ T cells, CD4+CD45RA+CD25-. The CDR3 DNA follows: TGTGCCAGCAGTTCGGGAGCGTACACTGAAGCTTTCTTT. This sequence encodes CASSSGAYTEAFF.